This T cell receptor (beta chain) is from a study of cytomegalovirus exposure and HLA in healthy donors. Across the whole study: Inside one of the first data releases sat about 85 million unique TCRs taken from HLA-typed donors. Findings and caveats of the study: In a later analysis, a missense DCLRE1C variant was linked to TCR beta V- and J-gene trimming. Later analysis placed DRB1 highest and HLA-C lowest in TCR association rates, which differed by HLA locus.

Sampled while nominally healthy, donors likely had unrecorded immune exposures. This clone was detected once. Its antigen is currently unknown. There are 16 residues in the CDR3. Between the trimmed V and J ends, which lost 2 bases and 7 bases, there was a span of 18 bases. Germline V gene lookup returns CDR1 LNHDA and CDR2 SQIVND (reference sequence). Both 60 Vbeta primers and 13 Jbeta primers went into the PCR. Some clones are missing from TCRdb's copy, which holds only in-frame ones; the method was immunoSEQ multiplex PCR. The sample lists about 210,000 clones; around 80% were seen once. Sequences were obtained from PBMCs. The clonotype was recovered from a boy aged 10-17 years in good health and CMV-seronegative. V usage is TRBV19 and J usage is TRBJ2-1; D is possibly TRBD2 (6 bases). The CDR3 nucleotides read TGTGCCAGTAGTATATCGGCGGCGGGAAGAGGGAATGAGCAGTTCTTC. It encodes CASSISAAGRGNEQFF.